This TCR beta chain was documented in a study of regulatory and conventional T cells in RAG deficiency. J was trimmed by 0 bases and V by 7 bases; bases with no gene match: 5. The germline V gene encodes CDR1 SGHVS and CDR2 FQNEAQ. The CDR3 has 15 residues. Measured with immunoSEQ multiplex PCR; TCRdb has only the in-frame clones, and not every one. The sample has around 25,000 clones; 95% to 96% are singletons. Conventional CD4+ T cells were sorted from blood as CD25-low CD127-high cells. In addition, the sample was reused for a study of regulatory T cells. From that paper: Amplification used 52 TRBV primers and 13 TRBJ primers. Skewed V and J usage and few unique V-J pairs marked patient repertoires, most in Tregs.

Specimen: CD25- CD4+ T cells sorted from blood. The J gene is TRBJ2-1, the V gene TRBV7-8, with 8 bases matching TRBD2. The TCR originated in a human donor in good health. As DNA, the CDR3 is TGTGCCAGCACCCTCGGGGGGGCCTCCTACAATGAGCAGTTCTTC. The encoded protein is CASTLGGASYNEQFF.